The present entry profiles one TCR beta chain with its context. This specimen belongs to a study of T-cell memory formation after mild COVID-19. TCRdb reprocessed the 5' RACE reads with MiXCR, giving one entry per CDR3 protein. The repertoire has under 400,000 distinct CDR3 sequences, 25% to 30% of them found once; the top ten carry about 13%. Sequenced material: PBMCs or a T cell subset sorted from them (not recorded which). The sequence was collected from an adult woman who had mild COVID-19 (a few samples of this study predate the infection). Cell type and time point are not known.

CDR3 nucleotide sequence: TGTGCCAGCAGCTCTCCTAGCGCTAGCGGGAGGACGGAGTACTTC. The encoded protein is CASSSPSASGRTEYF. The chain couples TRBV7-9 to TRBJ2-4; 11 nucleotides match TRBD2. Germline V CDR1 and CDR2: SEHNR, FQNEAQ (reference sequence). The CDR3 covers 15 residues. The V segment lost 4 bases and the J segment 14 bases; nucleotides outside the gene matches: 13.